The 29 T cell receptor beta chains below come from one sample, sequenced in a study of blood T cell repertoires in COVID-19. Assay: immunoSEQ multiplex PCR; the TCRdb copy retains only in-frame clones and omits some. The table includes 300,000 to 350,000 clones, roughly 85% detected once. The sample comprised PBMCs or T cells enriched from blood (not recorded which). The receptors were gathered from a woman in her thirties or forties with acute COVID-19.

The chain is built from TRBV6-5 and TRBJ1-2; no reliable D call. The V gene lost 9 bases and the J gene lost 5 bases, with 22 bases spanning the gap. CDR3 size: 15 residues. Germline V gene data show CDR1 as MNHEY and CDR2 as SVGAGI. DNA of the CDR3: TGTGCCAGAGACGAGGCGGGGATCGGTTTGTATGGCTACACCTTC. This translates into CARDEAGIGLYGYTF.

This clone was seen a single time. The chain joins TRBV6-5 to TRBJ2-3; a weak D match, TRBD2 (6 bases). Trimming left V 0 bases short and J 1 base short, with 8 bases between. Germline CDR1 is MNHEY and CDR2 is SVGAGI. CDR3 length: 15 amino acids. CDR3: CASSYSPSGTDTQYF. CDR3 nucleotide sequence: TGTGCCAGCAGTTACTCGCCTAGCGGCACAGATACGCAGTATTTT.

This clone was observed a single time. V gene TRBV11-3 combines with J gene TRBJ1-5; possible D gene TRBD1, 5 bases. The CDR3 runs 20 residues. The germline gives CDR1 SGHNT, CDR2 YENEEA. V lost 2 bases and J 0 bases, leaving 23 bases between the germline ends. The DNA of the CDR3 is TGTGCCAGCAGCTTATCGTTCGGCGCAGGGCCACCTTATAGCAATCAGCCCCAGCATTTT. This codes for CASSLSFGAGPPYSNQPQHF.

The rearrangement joins TRBV18 to TRBJ1-5, with 10 bases identical to TRBD1. The CDR3 sequence is 17 residues long. Trimming took 3 bases from V and 4 from J; bases not matched to a gene: 9. Germline V gene data show CDR1 as KGHSH and CDR2 as LQKENI. CDR3: CASSPRTGGNLNQPQHF. CDR3 nucleotide sequence: TGTGCCAGCTCACCGCGGACAGGGGGGAACCTAAATCAGCCCCAGCATTTT.

The chain recombines TRBV7-3 with TRBJ2-3, with 9 bases aligning to TRBD2. V shed 3 bases and J 0 bases; nucleotides not matched to a gene: 1. Germline values: CDR1 SGHTA, CDR2 FQGTGA. The CDR3 is 15 residues long. The CDR3 loop reads CASSLTSGSTDTQYF. CDR3 DNA sequence: TGTGCCAGCAGCTTGACTAGCGGCAGCACAGATACGCAGTATTTT.

The table lists this clone with a few counts. V gene TRBV7-8 combines with J gene TRBJ1-6, with 7 bases fitting TRBD1. V gave up 5 bases and J gave up 6 bases; unmatched junction bases: 4. Germline-derived CDR1 and CDR2 are SGHVS and FQNEAQ. The length of the CDR3 is 14 residues. CDR3 residues: CASSPGQFNSPLHF. The DNA of the CDR3 is TGTGCCAGCAGCCCGGGACAGTTTAATTCACCCCTCCACTTT.

The V call is TRBV19, the J call TRBJ2-6; D uncertain. Trimming pared 7 bases from V and 0 bases from J, leaving 16 bases between. CDR3 length: 17 residues. The germline gives CDR1 LNHDA, CDR2 SQIVND (reference sequence). The CDR3 protein is CASKLSGDFSGANVLTF. Here the CDR3 DNA reads TGTGCCAGTAAACTTTCCGGAGATTTCTCTGGGGCCAACGTCCTGACTTTC.

The V call is TRBV11-2, the J call TRBJ1-1; D remains unclear. CDR3 length: 14 residues. Trimming pared 2 bases from V and 0 bases from J, leaving 7 bases between. Per the germline V gene, CDR1 is SGHAT and CDR2 is FQNNGV. The CDR3 DNA is TGTGCCAGCAGCTTATCGTCAGTGAACACTGAAGCTTTCTTT. This encodes CASSLSSVNTEAFF.

This chain uses TRBV28 with TRBJ2-7; 9 bases match TRBD1. Unmatched junction bases numbered 10, after V lost 5 bases and J lost 5 bases. The CDR3 spans 15 residues. CDR1 and CDR2 from the germline V gene are MDHEN and SYDVKM. Here the CDR3 reads CASSLPGGQGNEQYF. As DNA, the CDR3 is TGTGCCAGCAGTCTACCCGGCGGACAGGGGAACGAGCAGTACTTC.

The chain couples TRBV19 to TRBJ2-1, with D hard to call. This CDR3 is built from 14 residues. V lost 11 bases to trimming and J lost 3 bases, with 17 bases between them. Per germline, CDR1 LNHDA and CDR2 SQIVND (reference sequence). The CDR3 reads CASSKATVYNEQFF. CDR3 sequence (DNA): TGTGCCTCGTCTAAGGCTACAGTCTACAATGAGCAGTTCTTC.

The chain combines TRBV24-1 with TRBJ2-2; 9 bases are a match to TRBD1. Per the germline V gene, CDR1 is KGHDR and CDR2 is SFDVKD. Trimming took 7 bases from V and 4 from J; bases not matched to a gene: 0. The CDR3 runs 13 residues. Here the CDR3 DNA reads TGTGCCACCAGGGACAGGGGCACCGGGGAGCTGTTTTTT. Protein: CATRDRGTGELFF.

The gene calls are TRBV5-1 and TRBJ2-7; TRBD1 matches 8 bases. This CDR3 comprises 13 residues. Trimming took 2 bases from V and 3 from J; bases not matched to a gene: 1. CDR1 and CDR2 (germline): SGHRS, YFSETQ. CDR3 sequence reads: CASSFTGGYEQYF. CDR3 sequence (DNA): TGCGCCAGCAGCTTTACAGGGGGCTACGAGCAGTACTTC.

The chain uses TRBV5-4 and TRBJ2-3; 7 nucleotides line up with TRBD1. The germline CDR1 and CDR2 sequences are SGHNT and YYREEE (reference sequence). With 3 bases clipped from V and 4 bases from J, the junction kept 8 bases outside the gene matches. CDR3 size: 15 residues. The CDR3 DNA reads TGTGCCAGCAGCTCCGGGACAGCCTTTTCAGATACGCAGTATTTT. This translates into CASSSGTAFSDTQYF.

The chain couples TRBV7-2 to TRBJ2-7; 8 bases are a match to TRBD2. Unmatched junction bases numbered 17, after V lost 5 bases and J lost 2 bases. Germline V CDR1 and CDR2: SGHTA, FQGNSA. The CDR3 loop spans 18 amino acids. CDR3 sequence (DNA): TGTGCCAGCAGCGTAAAACGGGGGGGCCCCACTAGCCCCTACGAGCAGTACTTC. Translated, it gives CASSVKRGGPTSPYEQYF.

This chain links TRBV4-2 with TRBJ1-3, with D tentatively TRBD1 (6 bases). Trimming removed 2 bases from V and 0 bases from J, with 11 bases in between. There are 16 residues in the CDR3. The germline V gene encodes CDR1 LGHNA and CDR2 YNFKEQ. The CDR3 nucleotides read TGTGCCAGCAGCCAAAAGGACAGCAGCTCTGGAAACACCATATATTTT. As protein: CASSQKDSSSGNTIYF.

V and J are TRBV6-2 or TRBV6-3 and TRBJ2-1, with 13 nucleotides matching TRBD2. Per the germline V gene, CDR1 is MNHEY and CDR2 is SVGEGT. The length of the CDR3 is 15 residues. V lost 4 bases and J lost 7; bases outside the gene matches: 4. The CDR3 nucleotides are TGTGCCAGCAGTTCGGGGACTAGCGGGAAAAATGAGCAGTTCTTC. Its protein is CASSSGTSGKNEQFF.

V is TRBV5-1 and J is TRBJ2-7, with 7 bases aligning to TRBD2. V lost 1 base and J lost 4; bases outside the gene matches: 14. The CDR3 sequence is 17 residues long. Germline CDR1 is SGHRS and CDR2 is YFSETQ. CDR3 DNA: TGCGCCAGCAGCTTGTTCGGTGGGTCTAGCGGCGGGTACGAGCAGTACTTC. It yields the protein CASSLFGGSSGGYEQYF.

The chain carries TRBV7-9 and TRBJ2-7; 8 nucleotides match TRBD1. This CDR3 spans 14 amino acids. J gave up 3 bases and V 5 bases, and 6 bases lay outside the gene matches. The germline V gene encodes CDR1 SEHNR and CDR2 FQNEAQ (reference sequence). This CDR3 reads CASSPAGQGYEQYF. Here the CDR3 DNA reads TGTGCCAGCAGCCCGGCCGGACAGGGCTACGAGCAGTACTTC.

The rearrangement links TRBV5-4 to TRBJ2-1, with 9 bases fitting TRBD2. Germline V gene sequence: CDR1 SGHNT, CDR2 YYREEE (reference sequence). The CDR3 sequence is 15 residues long. J was trimmed by 7 bases and V by 3 bases; bases with no gene match: 8. DNA for the CDR3: TGTGCCAGCAGCTCCGGGACTAGCTCCTTAAATGAGCAGTTCTTC. It is translated as CASSSGTSSLNEQFF.

J is TRBJ1-5 and V is TRBV6-1; perhaps TRBD1 as D (6 bases). V lost 3 bases and J lost 5, with 11 bases in between. The CDR3 is made up of 14 amino acids. The germline V gene encodes CDR1 MNHNS and CDR2 SASEGT. The DNA of the CDR3 is TGTGCCAGCAGTGACCAGACAGGCGATCAGCCCCAGCATTTT. Translating it yields CASSDQTGDQPQHF.

As DNA, the CDR3 is TGTGCCAGCAGCTCGACAGGGCCCTCTGAAGCTTTCTTT. It yields the protein CASSSTGPSEAFF. The rearrangement joins TRBV7-9 to TRBJ1-1; 7 bases line up with TRBD1. The CDR3 sequence is 13 residues long. The V gene end was trimmed by 4 bases and the J gene end by 6 bases; junction bases not matched to a gene: 5. The germline CDR1 and CDR2 sequences are SEHNR and FQNEAQ (reference sequence).

This sequence joins TRBV7-9 and TRBJ2-2, with D uncertain. The CDR3 covers 11 residues. Germline lookup yields CDR1 SEHNR and CDR2 FQNEAQ (reference sequence). V was trimmed by 8 bases and J by 6 bases, leaving 7 bases between them. DNA for the CDR3: TGTGCCAGCCCCAACTCCGGGGAGCTGTTTTTT. Its protein is CASPNSGELFF. The full variable domain, rest sourced from reference TRBV7-9 and TRBJ2-2, is DTGVSQNPRHKITKRGQNVTFRCDPISEHNRLYWYRQTLGQGPEFLTYFQNEAQLEKSRLLSDRFSAERPKGSFSTLEIQRTEQGDSAMYLCASPNSGELFFGEGSRLTVL.

The V call is TRBV28, the J call TRBJ1-1; 9 positions match TRBD1. V lost 2 bases and J lost 11; bases outside the gene matches: 12. CDR3 length equals 15 residues. The V gene's germline CDR1 is MDHEN and CDR2 SYDVKM. DNA for the CDR3: TGTGCCAGCAGTTTAGAAGGGACAGGGAAACGAGAGGCTTTCTTT. It is translated as CASSLEGTGKREAFF.

This clone was counted a single time. CDR3 bases: TGTGCCAGCAGCTTCACCGCCGAGAAAACCGGGGAGCTGTTTTTT. The encoded protein is CASSFTAEKTGELFF. This chain uses TRBV7-3 with TRBJ2-2; unclear D gene. CDR1 is SGHTA, CDR2 FQGTGA, per germline. The CDR3 covers 15 residues. V gave up 3 bases and J gave up 5 bases, with 13 bases separating them.

The gene calls are TRBV15 and TRBJ2-1; 11 bases are a match to TRBD2. The V and J ends lost 4 bases and 5 bases, in that order; junction bases with no gene match: 4. There are 15 residues in the CDR3. Germline V gene data show CDR1 as LNHNV and CDR2 as YYDKDF (reference sequence). CDR3 sequence reads: CATSIRLAGNNEQFF. Here the CDR3 DNA reads TGTGCCACCAGCATCCGACTAGCGGGGAACAATGAGCAGTTCTTC. Looking up the rest from reference TRBV15 and TRBJ2-1 gives the full variable domain: DAMVIQNPRYQVTQFGKPVTLSCSQTLNHNVMYWYQQKSSQAPKLLFHYYDKDFNNEADTPDNFQSRRPNTSFCFLDIRSPGLGDTAMYLCATSIRLAGNNEQFFGPGTRLTVL.

The V and J genes are TRBV5-5 and TRBJ1-6, with 7 bases fitting TRBD1. The junction had 9 bases not matched to a gene; V was cut back by 0 bases and J by 6 bases. In germline, CDR1 is SGHKS, CDR2 YYEKEE (reference sequence). This CDR3 is built from 17 residues. The chain's CDR3 is CASSLVLQGLFNSPLHF. The CDR3 region has the DNA TGTGCCAGCAGCTTGGTACTACAGGGGTTATTTAATTCACCCCTCCACTTT.

The chain employs TRBV7-3 and TRBJ1-2; D gene unclear. There are 13 residues in the CDR3. CDR1 SGHTA and CDR2 FQGTGA come from the germline V gene. Trimming left V 5 bases short and J 8 bases short, with 15 bases between. The CDR3 reads CASSETPTGGYTF. CDR3 DNA sequence: TGTGCCAGCAGCGAGACTCCGACTGGGGGCTACACCTTC.

The chain combines TRBV7-2 with TRBJ1-2; tentatively, D is TRBD1 (6 bases). The V end was cut by 5 bases, the J end by 3 bases, with 22 bases between. Germline CDR1 SGHTA, CDR2 FQGNSA. The CDR3 loop spans 17 amino acids. The CDR3 DNA sequence: TGTGCCAGCAGCCCCCAGGCTCTCGGTGGGGGCTACTATGGCTACACCTTC. Translating gives CASSPQALGGGYYGYTF.

The rearrangement joins TRBV11-3 to TRBJ2-3; D uncertain. The CDR3 has 16 residues. V shed 1 base and J shed 0 bases, with 11 bases lying between them. Germline assignment: CDR1 SGHNT and CDR2 YENEEA. Written as DNA, the CDR3 is TGTGCCAGCAGCTTAGTGACAACGGCTAGCACAGATACGCAGTATTTT. Translating gives CASSLVTTASTDTQYF.